The 8 T cell receptor beta chains reported below all come from one sample, sequenced in a study of cytomegalovirus exposure and HLA in healthy donors. The PCR contained 60 Vbeta and 13 Jbeta primers. Data came from immunoSEQ multiplex PCR; TCRdb stores just in-frame clones and leaves some out. The sample holds approximately 160,000 clones, around 79% seen once. Sequencing input: PBMCs. All receptors come from a man in his late teens or twenties in good health and CMV-seronegative.

The chain has TRBV10-3 and TRBJ2-1, with 8 bases identical to TRBD2. Trimming at V came to 4 bases and at J to 8 bases, leaving 13 bases not matched to a gene. Germline V gene data show CDR1 as ENHRY and CDR2 as SYGVKD. The CDR3 length is 16 residues. The CDR3 loop reads CAISVGISGKIDEQFF. CDR3 bases: TGTGCCATCAGTGTCGGTATTAGCGGGAAGATCGATGAGCAGTTCTTC.

This clone showed up just a few times. The chain has TRBV27 and TRBJ2-3, with D possibly TRBD1 on 6 matching bases. Germline V gene sequence: CDR1 MNHEY, CDR2 SMNVEV (reference sequence). V was shortened by 4 bases and J by 2 bases, with 13 bases between the two germline ends. The CDR3 has 15 amino acids. CDR3 residues: CASSSGTLFTDTQYF. The DNA of the CDR3 is TGTGCCAGCAGTTCCGGGACACTATTCACAGATACGCAGTATTTT.

The rearrangement links TRBV5-1 to TRBJ2-5, with D possibly being TRBD1 (5 bases). Germline CDR1 and CDR2: SGHRS and YFSETQ. CDR3 length equals 13 residues. Trimming cost V 5 bases and J 2 bases, with 10 bases left between them. The CDR3 sequence: CASRSGPQETQYF. The CDR3 bases are TGCGCCAGCAGGTCAGGGCCTCAAGAGACCCAGTACTTC.

The CDR3 nucleotides read TGTGCCAGTAGGACAGGAGTCAAGCGGTTCTTC. This sequence encodes CASRTGVKRFF. The rearrangement joins TRBV19 to TRBJ2-1, with a possible D match to TRBD1 (6 bases). The V and J ends lost 6 bases and 15 bases respectively, with 15 bases between them. Germline CDR1 is LNHDA and CDR2 is SQIVND (reference sequence). This CDR3 has 11 residues.

This clone has more than one count but fewer than ten. V and J are TRBV30 and TRBJ2-3; 10 bases line up with TRBD2. V lost 5 bases and J lost 5; bases outside the gene matches: 4. This CDR3 is built from 13 residues. Per germline, CDR1 GTSNPN and CDR2 SVGIG (reference sequence). The CDR3 sequence: CAWDRLAGDTQYF. The CDR3 bases are TGTGCCTGGGATCGACTAGCGGGAGATACGCAGTATTTT.

The table lists this clone with a count of one. The gene calls are TRBV12-5 and TRBJ1-3; 8 nucleotides match TRBD1. V trimming: 5 bases; J trimming: 4 bases; junction bases outside the gene matches: 4. Germline V lookup: CDR1 LGHNT, CDR2 FRNRAP. This CDR3 has 14 amino acids. The CDR3 DNA follows: TGTGCTAGTGGTCCCAGGGGGCAAGGAAACACCATATATTTT. Residues: CASGPRGQGNTIYF.

This clone was recorded at least ten times. Other DNA sequences in the same sample also yield this CDR3. The rearrangement links TRBV19 to TRBJ1-1, with D tentatively TRBD1 (6 bases). V was trimmed by 4 bases and J by 0 bases, leaving 9 bases between them. Germline V lookup: CDR1 LNHDA, CDR2 SQIVND (reference sequence). This CDR3 region has 14 residues. CDR3: CASSTDSLNTEAFF. The CDR3 nucleotides read TGTGCCAGTAGTACGGACAGTCTGAACACTGAAGCTTTCTTT.

This chain joins TRBV10-1 and TRBJ2-3, with D tentatively TRBD1 (5 bases). V gave up 2 bases and J gave up 4 bases, with 13 bases separating them. Germline V gene data show CDR1 as WNHNN and CDR2 as SYGVQD (reference sequence). The CDR3 length is 15 residues. CDR3 DNA: TGCGCCAGCAGTGAGGACAAGGGGCCCCCAGATACGCAGTATTTT. It yields the protein CASSEDKGPPDTQYF.